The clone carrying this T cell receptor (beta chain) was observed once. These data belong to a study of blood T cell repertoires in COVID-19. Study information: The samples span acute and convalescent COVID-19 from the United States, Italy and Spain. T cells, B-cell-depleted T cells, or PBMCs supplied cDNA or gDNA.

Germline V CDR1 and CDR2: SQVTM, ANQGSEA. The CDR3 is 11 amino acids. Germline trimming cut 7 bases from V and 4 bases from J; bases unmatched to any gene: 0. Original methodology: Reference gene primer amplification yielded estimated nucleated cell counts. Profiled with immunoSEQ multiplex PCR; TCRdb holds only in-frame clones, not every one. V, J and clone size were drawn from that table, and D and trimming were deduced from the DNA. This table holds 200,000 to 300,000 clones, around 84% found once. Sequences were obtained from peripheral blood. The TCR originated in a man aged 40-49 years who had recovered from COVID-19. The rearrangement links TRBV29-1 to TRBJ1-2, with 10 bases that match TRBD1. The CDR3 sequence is CSGQGAYGYTF. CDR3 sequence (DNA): TGCAGCGGACAGGGGGCCTATGGCTACACCTTC.